This TCR beta chain appears in the sequencing data of a study of T cells after yellow fever vaccination. Study in general: It was SMART-Seq v4 Ultra Low Input that prepared the fractions with low cell numbers.

Study-wide results and caveats: There was a small share of clonotypes that showed up in both the CD4 and CD8 compartments. Re-detected after boosting: most primary clones, 96% of CD4 and around 86% of CD8.

Only a few counts were recorded for this clonotype. Its antigen is unidentified. By 5'RACE template switching, TCR cDNA was produced, with a universal primer site and UMIs added in the process. TCRdb independently ran MiXCR on the 5' RACE reads; one entry per CDR3 protein. The profile shows roughly 500,000 distinct CDR3 sequences, roughly 19% of them singletons. Trimming took off 0 bases at V and 7 bases at J, with 7 bases between the two ends. The CDR3 runs 13 residues. The germline V gene has CDR1 MNHEY and CDR2 SMNVEV (reference sequence). The origin of this receptor is a man aged 25-45 years who received the YFV17D yellow fever vaccine. Sequencing was performed on PBMCs, taken 15 days after the yellow fever booster vaccination. The rearrangement uses TRBV27 and TRBJ1-5; D gene ambiguous. The chain's CDR3 is CASSLSPGQPQHF. In DNA form, the CDR3 reads TGTGCCAGCAGTTTATCACCGGGGCAGCCCCAGCATTTT.